The 11 T cell receptor beta chains given below trace back to one sample, sequenced in a study of naive and memory T cell subsets. Broader study findings: Naive repertoires, especially CD8, held a few larger clonotypes, possibly memory cells re-expressing CD45RA.

These receptors' antigens are unknown. Both TRBC1 and TRBC2 were covered by a beta constant-region primer of two equimolar oligonucleotides. The ligated cDNA underwent four PCR rounds using SP2 and nested alpha and beta constant-region primers. One entry per CDR3 protein results from TCRdb running MiXCR on the UMI-ligation and nested PCR reads. The sample contains over 110,000 distinct CDR3 sequences, roughly a fifth of which appear only once. The source material was naive CD8+ T cells from blood. The source is a human donor in good health.

This clonotype was seen a handful of times. This sequence joins TRBV7-9 and TRBJ2-1, with 12 bases aligning to TRBD2. The CDR3 has 16 amino acids. V dropped 5 bases and J dropped 9; count of bases not matched to a gene: 11. CDR1 is SEHNR and CDR2 is FQNEAQ in the germline V gene (reference sequence). The CDR3 DNA is TGTGCCAGCAGCACGACTAGCGGGAGCCCAACGGCTGAGCAGTTCTTC. It specifies CASSTTSGSPTAEQFF.

This clonotype was counted only a few times. This chain links TRBV20-1 with TRBJ1-3; 7 positions agree with TRBD1. In germline, CDR1 is DFQATT, CDR2 SNEGSKA (reference sequence). This CDR3 comprises 14 residues. V gave up 0 bases and J gave up 4 bases; unmatched junction bases: 3. The CDR3 sequence is CSARDYRGGNTIYF. The CDR3 DNA is TGCAGTGCTAGAGATTACAGGGGCGGAAACACCATATATTTT.

As DNA, the CDR3 is TGTGCCAGCAGCTCTCAGCGGGAAAAGTACGAGCAGTACTTC. Its protein product is CASSSQREKYEQYF. The chain carries TRBV11-2 and TRBJ2-7, with 7 bases aligning to TRBD2. CDR1 and CDR2 from the germline V gene are SGHAT and FQNNGV. V dropped 4 bases and J dropped 4; count of bases not matched to a gene: 7. CDR3 length: 14 amino acids.

In this sample, this clonotype turned up a few times. This chain uses TRBV20-1 with TRBJ1-3, with D maybe TRBD1 (6 bases). Germline V CDR1 and CDR2: DFQATT, SNEGSKA (reference sequence). The CDR3 contains 13 residues. V lost 4 bases and J 0 bases, leaving 7 bases between the germline ends. The CDR3 DNA follows: TGCAGTGCTACAGGGGTCTCTGGAAACACCATATATTTT. It codes for CSATGVSGNTIYF.

The V call is TRBV11-2, the J call TRBJ2-1; TRBD2 matches at 7 bases. The CDR3 runs 15 residues. Per germline, CDR1 SGHAT and CDR2 FQNNGV. V lost 1 base, J lost 7 bases, and 7 bases stayed unmatched. The CDR3, as DNA: TGTGCCAGCAGCTTAGCTTCCCTAGCGGAGAATGAGCAGTTCTTC. Translated: CASSLASLAENEQFF. Supplemented by reference TRBV11-2 and TRBJ2-1, the full variable domain reads EAGVAQSPRYKIIEKRQSVAFWCNPISGHATLYWYQQILGQGPKLLIQFQNNGVVDDSQLPKDRFSAERLKGVDSTLKIQPAKLEDSAVYLCASSLASLAENEQFFGPGTRLTVL.

The chain is built from TRBV4-3 and TRBJ2-1; 13 bases map to TRBD2. This CDR3 spans 15 amino acids. The trim removed 4 bases at V and 5 bases at J, leaving 2 bases unmatched. Germline V gives CDR1 LGHNA, CDR2 YSLEER. CDR3 sequence (DNA): TGCGCCAGCAGCCCTACTAGCGGGGGGGACAATGAGCAGTTCTTC. Translation: CASSPTSGGDNEQFF.

The chain has TRBV5-1 and TRBJ2-1, with a tentative D call TRBD1 (5 bases). V was clipped by 2 bases and J by 8 bases, with 20 bases between them. This CDR3 is built from 16 residues. Per the germline V gene, CDR1 is SGHRS and CDR2 is YFSETQ. Here the CDR3 DNA reads TGCGCCAGCAGCTTAGGGGAACAGGTCCGGCTAGATGAGCAGTTCTTC. This sequence encodes CASSLGEQVRLDEQFF.

The J gene is TRBJ2-7, the V gene TRBV19; TRBD2 aligns across 8 bases. Germline V gene data show CDR1 as LNHDA and CDR2 as SQIVND (reference sequence). The V and J ends lost 10 bases and 4 bases, in that order; junction bases with no gene match: 9. This CDR3 contains 13 residues. The CDR3 spells CATLAGFGYEQYF. The CDR3 DNA sequence: TGTGCCACTTTAGCGGGATTCGGATACGAGCAGTACTTC. Together with reference TRBV19 and TRBJ2-7, the CDR3 gives the full variable domain: DGGITQSPKYLFRKEGQNVTLSCEQNLNHDAMYWYRQDPGQGLRLIYYSQIVNDFQKGDIAEGYSVSREKKESFPLTVTSAQKNPTAFYLCATLAGFGYEQYFGPGTRLTVT.

This clonotype showed up just a few times. CDR3 residues: CASSHLPGDSNQPQHF. CDR3 DNA sequence: TGTGCCAGCAGCCACCTCCCCGGTGATAGCAATCAGCCCCAGCATTTT. The chain carries TRBV5-5 and TRBJ1-5; D remains unclear. Looked up from germline, CDR1 is SGHKS and CDR2 is YYEKEE (reference sequence). The CDR3 is 16 residues long. V was shortened by 4 bases and J by 0 bases, with 14 bases between the two germline ends. The full variable domain, in which reference TRBV5-5 and TRBJ1-5 provide the parts outside the CDR3, is DAGVTQSPTHLIKTRGQQVTLRCSPISGHKSVSWYQQVLGQGPQFIFQYYEKEERGRGNFPDRFSARQFPNYSSELNVNALLLGDSALYLCASSHLPGDSNQPQHFGDGTRLSIL.

This clonotype was found a few times. The rearrangement uses TRBV9 and TRBJ2-2, with D perhaps matching TRBD1 (7 bases). This CDR3 has 17 amino acids. The V gene's germline CDR1 is SGDLS and CDR2 YYNGEE. Trimming took 0 bases from V and 5 from J, leaving 17 bases between them. CDR3 DNA: TGTGCCAGCAGCGTAGCTATGGGGGCAGGGGGGACCGGGGAGCTGTTTTTT. It encodes CASSVAMGAGGTGELFF.

This clonotype has just a few counts. V is TRBV20-1 and J is TRBJ2-3, with a weak D call TRBD1 (5 bases). Germline CDR1 and CDR2: DFQATT and SNEGSKA (reference sequence). The CDR3 loop spans 13 amino acids. V was cut by 2 bases and J by 5 bases, with 11 bases left in between. The CDR3 bases are TGCAGTGCTAGAAAGACAGACGGAGATACGCAGTATTTT. It yields the protein CSARKTDGDTQYF.